This T cell receptor (beta chain) was found in a study of cytomegalovirus exposure and HLA in healthy donors. The PCR had 60 Vbeta and 13 Jbeta primers. Sequencing was performed with immunoSEQ multiplex PCR; in TCRdb, only in-frame clones are kept and a portion is missing. The sample yields about 120,000 clones, 75% to 85% seen once. Notes on this clone: Its antigen is undetermined.

General study findings and limits: The study listed some 160 cytomegalovirus-associated TCR beta chains. Common viral pathogens were later found to be apparently linked to several of the most significant clusters. Per a later analysis, about 17,000 TCR beta sequences showed association with HLA alleles at 0.05 false discovery rate.

What was sequenced was PBMCs. The sequence was obtained from a female donor in good health and CMV-seropositive.

The CDR3 loop is CATGGRWGSYEQYF. The CDR3 DNA reads TGTGCCACGGGGGGTCGTTGGGGGTCCTACGAGCAGTACTTC. The rearrangement joins TRBV6-1 to TRBJ2-7; TRBD2 matches 7 bases. This CDR3 comprises 14 residues. V dropped 10 bases and J dropped 1; count of bases not matched to a gene: 10. The germline V gene has CDR1 MNHNS and CDR2 SASEGT.